The 14 T cell receptor beta chains below were found in one sample sequenced in a study of Graves' ophthalmopathy and Graves' hyperthyroidism. RNA transcripts provided the template for amplifying TCR beta CDR3 regions. After a first-round RT-PCR with HTBI primers, a second-round multiplex PCR was run. TCRdb redid the calling of the multiplex PCR reads with MiXCR, one entry per CDR3 protein. Among over a million distinct CDR3 sequences listed, about 36% were seen once. The sequencing sample was made of peripheral blood or thyroid tissue (not recorded which). These receptors were taken from an adult man with Graves' hyperthyroidism.

In its sample, this clonotype was seen many times. This rearrangement joins TRBV10-2 to TRBJ2-7; 7 bases agree with TRBD1. After removal of 3 bases from V and 8 bases from J, the junction contained 7 bases not matched to a gene. The CDR3 runs 13 residues. Germline-derived CDR1 and CDR2 are WSHSY and SAAADI. CDR3 sequence reads: CASSEDRATKQYF. The CDR3 coding sequence is TGCGCCAGCAGTGAAGACAGGGCTACGAAGCAGTACTTC.

The genes are TRBV12-3 or TRBV12-4 and TRBJ2-7; 7 bases align to TRBD1. V lost 7 bases, J lost 3 bases, and 9 bases stayed unmatched. This CDR3 is built from 14 residues. For the CDR3, the DNA is TGTGCCAGCACCGACAGGGACGGGAACTACGAGCAGTACTTC. This codes for CASTDRDGNYEQYF.

The genes are TRBV10-3 and TRBJ2-6, with D possibly matching TRBD1 (6 bases). CDR3 length: 15 residues. Germline V CDR1 and CDR2: ENHRY, SYGVKD. V lost 6 bases and J 4 bases, leaving 13 bases between the germline ends. CDR3 residues: CAIRSTGTGANVLTF. CDR3 bases: TGTGCCATCAGGAGCACCGGGACAGGGGCCAACGTCCTGACTTTC.

A few counts support this clonotype. The chain couples TRBV25-1 to TRBJ2-7, with D perhaps TRBD2 (6 bases). From germline, CDR1 is MGHDK and CDR2 SYGVNS. The CDR3 totals 14 residues. Trimming shortened V by 8 bases and J by 7 bases, and 21 bases separated the two germline ends. The CDR3 DNA reads as TGTGCCAGCTTAGCGGAGACCAATTGGAATGAGCAGTACTTC. Translating it yields CASLAETNWNEQYF.

This clonotype was counted between two and nine times. Without the conserved terminal phenylalanine or tryptophan, this CDR3 likely stems from a read error. The DNA is left out, because the CDR3 cannot be placed on it with certainty; the CDR3 is given as TCRdb lists it. This chain uses TRBV2 with TRBJ2-2; the D call of TRBD1 is as the table states it, not checked on the DNA. Looked up from germline, CDR1 is SNHLY and CDR2 is FYNNEI. Including both end residues, the CDR3 is 12 amino acids long. CDR3 loop: CARQDRVPRGGI.

With respect to this clonotype: With a much larger clone just one base away, this may be a read error. The rearrangement links TRBV10-3 to TRBJ2-7; D unclear. Germline values: CDR1 ENHRY, CDR2 SYGVKD. CDR3 length: 13 amino acids. The CDR3 reads CAIRITDSYEQCF. In DNA form, the CDR3 reads TGTGCCATCAGAATAACAGACTCCTACGAGCAGTGCTTC.

A few counts support this clonotype. V is TRBV19 and J is TRBJ2-5; 8 bases match TRBD1. With 4 bases clipped from V and 7 bases from J, the junction kept 8 bases outside the gene matches. CDR1 is LNHDA and CDR2 is SQIVND in the germline V gene (reference sequence). There are 14 residues in the CDR3. Here the CDR3 reads CASSTRTGFATQYF. For the CDR3, the DNA is TGTGCCAGTAGTACTCGGACAGGGTTTGCGACCCAGTACTTC.

This clonotype came up many times. The rearrangement joins TRBV12-3 or TRBV12-4 to TRBJ1-5; 8 bases agree with TRBD1. The junction had 8 bases not matched to a gene; V was cut back by 7 bases and J by 6 bases. There are 14 residues in the CDR3. The CDR3 loop is CASIGTGESQPQHF. The CDR3 bases are TGTGCCAGCATCGGGACAGGTGAAAGTCAGCCCCAGCATTTT.

In this sample, this clonotype turned up many times. V and J are TRBV7-2 and TRBJ1-1, with D unclear. The CDR3 consists of 13 residues. The germline gives CDR1 SGHTA, CDR2 FQGNSA. V was cut by 1 base and J by 5 bases, with 8 bases left in between. CDR3 protein: CASSLGPSTEAFF. The CDR3 DNA follows: TGTGCCAGCAGCTTAGGGCCGTCAACTGAAGCTTTCTTT.

This clonotype has at least ten counts. V is TRBV12-3 or TRBV12-4 and J is TRBJ1-3, with no clear D. CDR3 length: 15 residues. V lost 6 bases and J 0 bases, leaving 12 bases between the germline ends. The DNA of the CDR3 is TGTGCCAGCAGCTTACGCGGGCCCTCTGGAAACACCATATATTTT. Protein: CASSLRGPSGNTIYF.

This clonotype was seen many times. This chain's CDR3 is CSVKRETNTGELFF. CDR3 DNA: TGCAGCGTCAAGCGGGAGACGAACACCGGGGAGCTGTTTTTT. This sequence joins TRBV29-1 and TRBJ2-2, with 8 bases lining up with TRBD2. This CDR3 has 14 residues. Germline-derived CDR1 and CDR2 are SQVTM and ANQGSEA. The ends lost 6 bases at V and 0 bases at J; junction bases unmatched: 3.

The table lists this clonotype with many counts. The chain uses TRBV12-3 or TRBV12-4 and TRBJ2-7, with D hard to call. Deletions cut 6 bases from V and 1 base from J, with 7 bases between. The CDR3 has 12 residues. CDR3 residues: CASSSHSYEQYF. For the CDR3, the DNA is TGTGCCAGCAGCAGCCATTCCTACGAGCAGTACTTC.

Worth noting for this clonotype: This may be a read error, as it is one base from a much larger clone. V usage is TRBV6-6 and J usage is TRBJ2-5; 9 positions match TRBD2. V lost 5 bases and J lost 1; bases outside the gene matches: 8. The CDR3 covers 16 residues. The germline CDR1 and CDR2 sequences are MNHNY and SVGAGI (reference sequence). This chain's CDR3 is CASSDKLAGIQETQYF. The DNA of the CDR3 is TGTGCCAGCAGTGACAAACTAGCGGGCATCCAAGAGACCCAGTACTTC.

This clonotype was detected many times. V is TRBV5-1 and J is TRBJ1-4; weak D call: TRBD1 (6 bases). CDR3 length equals 14 residues. Germline V CDR1 and CDR2: SGHRS, YFSETQ. V dropped 4 bases and J dropped 6 bases, with 13 bases sitting between them. CDR3 in DNA: TGCGCCAGCAGCGTCAGGGGCCGGGATGAAAAACTGTTTTTT. This gives the protein CASSVRGRDEKLFF.